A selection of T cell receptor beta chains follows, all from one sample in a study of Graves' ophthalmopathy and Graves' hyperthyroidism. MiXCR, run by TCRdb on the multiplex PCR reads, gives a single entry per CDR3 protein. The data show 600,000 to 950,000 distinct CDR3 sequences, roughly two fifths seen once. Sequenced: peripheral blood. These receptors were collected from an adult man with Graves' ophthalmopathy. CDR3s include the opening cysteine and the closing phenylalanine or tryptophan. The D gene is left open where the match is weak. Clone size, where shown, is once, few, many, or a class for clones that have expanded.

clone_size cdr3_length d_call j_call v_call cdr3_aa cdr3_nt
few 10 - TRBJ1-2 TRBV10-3 CASSKYGYTF TGTGCCAGCAGCAAATATGGCTACACCTTC
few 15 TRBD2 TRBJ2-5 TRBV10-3 CAISPTSGGKETQYF TGTGCCATCAGCCCCACTAGCGGGGGTAAAGAGACCCAGTACTTC
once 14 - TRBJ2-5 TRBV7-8 CASGPRQLQETQYF TGTGCCAGCGGCCCTCGACAGCTACAGGAGACCCAGTACTTC
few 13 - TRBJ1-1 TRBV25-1 CASSPPPNTEAFF TGTGCCAGCTCACCCCCGCCCAACACTGAAGCTTTCTTT
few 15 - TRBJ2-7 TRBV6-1 CASSYSGTEAYEQYF TGTGCCAGCAGTTACTCGGGGACGGAGGCCTACGAGCAGTACTTC
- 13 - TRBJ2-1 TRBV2 CASSLGRLNEQFF TGTGCCAGCAGTCTAGGCCGGCTCAATGAGCAGTTCTTC
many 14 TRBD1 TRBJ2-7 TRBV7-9 CASSSQGVSHEQYF TGTGCCAGCAGCTCCCAGGGGGTAAGCCACGAGCAGTACTTC
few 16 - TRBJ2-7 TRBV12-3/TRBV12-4 CASTVRRDRRSYEQYF TGTGCCAGCACCGTAAGGAGGGACAGACGTTCCTACGAGCAGTACTTC
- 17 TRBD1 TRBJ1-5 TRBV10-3 CASLTPVQGASNQPQHF TGTGCCAGCCTGACGCCCGTGCAGGGGGCAAGCAATCAGCCCCAGCATTTT
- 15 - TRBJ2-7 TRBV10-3 CASSLTPVVPYEQYF TGTGCCAGCAGTTTGACCCCAGTCGTCCCCTACGAGCAGTACTTC
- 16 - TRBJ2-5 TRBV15 CATGMGGGGDHETQYF TGTGCCACCGGCATGGGCGGGGGCGGGGATCACGAGACCCAGTACTTC
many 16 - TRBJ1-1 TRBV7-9 CASSFPAGERGTEAFF TGTGCCAGCAGCTTCCCCGCCGGCGAGAGGGGGACTGAAGCTTTCTTT
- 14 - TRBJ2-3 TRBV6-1 CATSERASADTQYF TGTGCCACCAGTGAAAGGGCTTCCGCGGATACGCAGTATTTT
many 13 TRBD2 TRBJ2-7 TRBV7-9 CASSSRTSDEQYF TGTGCCAGCAGTTCCCGGACTAGCGACGAGCAGTACTTC
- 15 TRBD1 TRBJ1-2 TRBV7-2 CASSSTGEGFYGYTF TGTGCCAGCAGCTCTACAGGGGAGGGCTTCTATGGCTACACCTTC
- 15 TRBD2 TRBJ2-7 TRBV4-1 CASSQEAGGAYEQYF TGCGCCAGCAGCCAAGAAGCGGGAGGGGCCTACGAGCAGTACTTC
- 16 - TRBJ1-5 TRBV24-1 CATSATQGYSNQPQHF TGTGCCACCAGTGCAACCCAGGGTTATAGCAATCAGCCCCAGCATTTT
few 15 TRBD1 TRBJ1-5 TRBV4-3 CASSLRQGEDQPQHF TGCGCCAGCAGCCTTCGACAGGGTGAGGATCAGCCCCAGCATTTT
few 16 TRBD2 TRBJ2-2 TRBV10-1 CASSETLAGNTGELFF TGCGCCAGCAGTGAGACACTAGCGGGGAACACCGGGGAGCTGTTTTTT
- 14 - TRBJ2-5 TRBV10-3 CASSETSNGLAQCF TGTGCCAGCAGTGAAACCTCGAATGGGTTGGCCCAGTGCTTC
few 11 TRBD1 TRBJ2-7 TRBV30 CAWSVGDSKYF TGTGCCTGGAGTGTGGGGGACAGTAAATACTTC
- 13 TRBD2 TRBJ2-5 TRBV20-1 CSARKTSGEIQYF TGCAGTGCTAGGAAAACTAGCGGGGAGATCCAGTACTTC
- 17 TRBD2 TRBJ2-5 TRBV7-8 CASSPSGTSGYQETQYF TGTGCCAGCAGCCCCTCCGGGACTAGCGGGTACCAAGAGACCCAGTACTTC
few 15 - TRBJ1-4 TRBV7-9 CASSLAGAIGEKLFF TGTGCCAGCAGCTTAGCGGGGGCGATTGGAGAAAAACTGTTTTTT
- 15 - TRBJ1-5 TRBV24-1 CASRRTADSNQPQHF TGTGCCAGCAGGAGGACGGCCGATAGCAATCAGCCCCAGCATTTT